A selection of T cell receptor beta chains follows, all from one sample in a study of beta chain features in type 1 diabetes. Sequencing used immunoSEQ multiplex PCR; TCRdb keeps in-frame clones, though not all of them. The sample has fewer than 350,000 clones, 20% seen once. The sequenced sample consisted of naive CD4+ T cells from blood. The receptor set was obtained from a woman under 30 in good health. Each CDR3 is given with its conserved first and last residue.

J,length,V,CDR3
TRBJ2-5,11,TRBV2,CASRARETQYF
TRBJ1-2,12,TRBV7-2,CASSLAQGVITF
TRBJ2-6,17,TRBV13,CASSLVTGRSGANVLTF
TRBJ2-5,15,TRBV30,CAWRGKGLAGETQYF
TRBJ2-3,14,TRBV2,CASRMRRETDTQYF
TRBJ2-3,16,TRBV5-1,CASSFGTSGLTDTQYF
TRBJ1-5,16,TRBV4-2,CASSLADRGSGQPQHF
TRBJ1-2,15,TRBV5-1,CASGLISGQNYGYTF
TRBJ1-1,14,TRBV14,CASSHGWTYTEAFF
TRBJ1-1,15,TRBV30,CAWRPGGLKNTEAFF
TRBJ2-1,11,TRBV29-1,CSSQGADEQFF
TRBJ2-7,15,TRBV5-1,CASSLEPGSAYEQYF
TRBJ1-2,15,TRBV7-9,CASSPSRAGFGGYTF
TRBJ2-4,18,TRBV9,CASSVAPGLAGVRNIQYF
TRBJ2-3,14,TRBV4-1,CASSQLGGRDTQYF
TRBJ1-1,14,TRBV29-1,CSVDRGTAASEAFF
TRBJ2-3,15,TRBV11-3,CASSPDRAGTDTQYF
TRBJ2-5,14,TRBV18,CASSPPGLRETQYF
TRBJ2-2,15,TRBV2,CASRVGQGNTGELFF
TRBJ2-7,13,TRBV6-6,CASSLAGGIEQYF
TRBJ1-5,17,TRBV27,CASSGSGQSLPNQPQHF
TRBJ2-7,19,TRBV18,CASSPPGSFEDRAAYEQYF
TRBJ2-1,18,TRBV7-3,CASSFHSGRGGQGNEQFF
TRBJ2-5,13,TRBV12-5,CASAPGGQETQYF
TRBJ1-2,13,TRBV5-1,CASSLAESYGYTF
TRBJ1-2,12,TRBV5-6,CASSPRGPGYTF
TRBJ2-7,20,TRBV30,CAWSFPTGASGRIRHYEQYF
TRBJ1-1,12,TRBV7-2,CASSLVRGMAFF
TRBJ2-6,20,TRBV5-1,CASSLERQRGRTSGANVLTF
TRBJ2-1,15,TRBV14,CASSYTSGRAFEQFF
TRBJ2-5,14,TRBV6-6,CASSPRDWAETQYF
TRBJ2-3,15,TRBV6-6,CASTHREGFTDTQYF
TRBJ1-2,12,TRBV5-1,CASSLNRASYTF
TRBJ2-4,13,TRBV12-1,CASSQPPGGIQYF
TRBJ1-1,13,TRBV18,CASSPTGNTEAFF
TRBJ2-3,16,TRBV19,CASSMGFARGTDTQYF
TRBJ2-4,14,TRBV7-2,CASSLSRAQNIQYF
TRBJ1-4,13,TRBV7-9,CASSPPGGTKLFF
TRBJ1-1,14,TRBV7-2,CASSPGTVPTEAFF
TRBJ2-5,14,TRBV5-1,CASSWGGEQETQYF
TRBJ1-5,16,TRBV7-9,CASSAWTGGGDQPQHF
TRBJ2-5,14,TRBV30,CAWSLPSRGETQYF
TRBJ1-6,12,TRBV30,CAWRGNVSPLHF
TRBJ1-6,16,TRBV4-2,CASSQESGTGISPLHF
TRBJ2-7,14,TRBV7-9,CASSSGGQGYEQYF
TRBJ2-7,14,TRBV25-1,CASSDRRSTSEQYF
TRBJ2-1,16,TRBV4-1,CASSPRGRVSYNEQFF
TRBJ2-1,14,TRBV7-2,CASSLWGGGNEQFF
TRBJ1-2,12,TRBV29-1,CSVGGGFYGYTF
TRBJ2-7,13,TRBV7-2,CASSVVPGYEQYF